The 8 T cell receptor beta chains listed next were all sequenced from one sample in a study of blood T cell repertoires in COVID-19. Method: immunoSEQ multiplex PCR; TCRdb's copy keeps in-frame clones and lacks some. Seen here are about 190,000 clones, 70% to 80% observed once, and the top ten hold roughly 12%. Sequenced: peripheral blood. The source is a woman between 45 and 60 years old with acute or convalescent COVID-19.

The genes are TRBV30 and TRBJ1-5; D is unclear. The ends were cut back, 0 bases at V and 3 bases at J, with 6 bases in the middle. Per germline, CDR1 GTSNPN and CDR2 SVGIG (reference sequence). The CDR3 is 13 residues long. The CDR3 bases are TGTGCCTGGAGTGTCGGGTCCAATCAGCCCCAGCATTTT. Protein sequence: CAWSVGSNQPQHF.

The CDR3 protein is CASSFNSNEQFF. CDR3 sequence (DNA): TGTGCCAGCAGTTTCAACAGCAATGAGCAGTTCTTC. The chain employs TRBV12-3 or TRBV12-4 and TRBJ2-1; D is uncertain. The germline V and J ends were trimmed by 3 bases and 6 bases, with 6 bases remaining between them. The CDR3 runs 12 residues.

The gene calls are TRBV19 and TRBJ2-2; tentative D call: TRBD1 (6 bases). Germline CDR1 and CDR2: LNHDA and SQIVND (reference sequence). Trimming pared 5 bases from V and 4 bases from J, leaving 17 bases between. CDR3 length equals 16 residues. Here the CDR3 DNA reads TGTGCCAGTAGTCCGGGGACGGCCAGGGGCACCGGGGAGCTGTTTTTT. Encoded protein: CASSPGTARGTGELFF.

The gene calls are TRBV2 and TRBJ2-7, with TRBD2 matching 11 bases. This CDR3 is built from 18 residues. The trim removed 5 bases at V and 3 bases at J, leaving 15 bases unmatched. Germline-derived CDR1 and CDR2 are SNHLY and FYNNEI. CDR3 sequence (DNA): TGTGCCAGCAGTCCCTTGACTAGCGGGGTTGCGATAATCTACGAGCAGTACTTC. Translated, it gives CASSPLTSGVAIIYEQYF.

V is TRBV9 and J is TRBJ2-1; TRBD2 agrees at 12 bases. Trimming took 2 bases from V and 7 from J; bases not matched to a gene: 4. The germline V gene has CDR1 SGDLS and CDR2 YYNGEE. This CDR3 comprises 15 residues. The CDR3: CASSVTSGSQNEQFF. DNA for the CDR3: TGTGCCAGCAGCGTGACTAGCGGGAGTCAGAATGAGCAGTTCTTC. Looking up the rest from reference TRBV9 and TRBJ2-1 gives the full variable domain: DSGVTQTPKHLITATGQRVTLRCSPRSGDLSVYWYQQSLDQGLQFLIQYYNGEERAKGNILERFSAQQFPDLHSELNLSSLELGDSALYFCASSVTSGSQNEQFFGPGTRLTVL.

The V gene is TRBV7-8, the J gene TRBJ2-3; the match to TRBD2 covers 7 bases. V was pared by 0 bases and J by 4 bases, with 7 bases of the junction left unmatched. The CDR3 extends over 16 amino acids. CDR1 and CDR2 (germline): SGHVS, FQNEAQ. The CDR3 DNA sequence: TGTGCCAGCAGCTTAGCGTCGGGAGGATCGCCAGATACGCAGTATTTT. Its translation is CASSLASGGSPDTQYF.

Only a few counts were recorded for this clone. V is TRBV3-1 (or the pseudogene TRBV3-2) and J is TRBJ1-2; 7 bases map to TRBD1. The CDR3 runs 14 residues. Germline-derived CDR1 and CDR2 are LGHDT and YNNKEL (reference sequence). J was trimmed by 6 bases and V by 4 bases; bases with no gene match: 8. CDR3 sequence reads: CASSPRDSHDGYTF. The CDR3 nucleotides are TGTGCCAGCAGCCCCCGGGACAGTCATGATGGCTACACCTTC.

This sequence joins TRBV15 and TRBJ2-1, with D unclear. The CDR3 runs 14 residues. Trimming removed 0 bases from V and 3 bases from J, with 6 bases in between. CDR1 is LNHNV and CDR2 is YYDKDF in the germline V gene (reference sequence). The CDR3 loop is CATSRDQDYNEQFF. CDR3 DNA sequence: TGTGCCACCAGCAGAGACCAGGACTACAATGAGCAGTTCTTC.